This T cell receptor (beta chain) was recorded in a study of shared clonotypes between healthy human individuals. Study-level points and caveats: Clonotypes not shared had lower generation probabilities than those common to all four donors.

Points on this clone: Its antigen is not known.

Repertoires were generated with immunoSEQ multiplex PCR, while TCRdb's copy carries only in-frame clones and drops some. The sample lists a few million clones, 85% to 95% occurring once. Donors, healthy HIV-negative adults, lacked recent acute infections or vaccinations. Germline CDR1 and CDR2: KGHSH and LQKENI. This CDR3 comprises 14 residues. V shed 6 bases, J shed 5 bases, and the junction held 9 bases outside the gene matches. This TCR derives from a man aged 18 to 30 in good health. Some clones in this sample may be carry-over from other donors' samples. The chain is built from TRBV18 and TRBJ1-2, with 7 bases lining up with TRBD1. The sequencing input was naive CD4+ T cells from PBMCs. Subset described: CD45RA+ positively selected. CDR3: CASSLGTEGYGYTF. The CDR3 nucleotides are TGTGCCAGCTCCCTCGGGACAGAGGGGTATGGCTACACCTTC.